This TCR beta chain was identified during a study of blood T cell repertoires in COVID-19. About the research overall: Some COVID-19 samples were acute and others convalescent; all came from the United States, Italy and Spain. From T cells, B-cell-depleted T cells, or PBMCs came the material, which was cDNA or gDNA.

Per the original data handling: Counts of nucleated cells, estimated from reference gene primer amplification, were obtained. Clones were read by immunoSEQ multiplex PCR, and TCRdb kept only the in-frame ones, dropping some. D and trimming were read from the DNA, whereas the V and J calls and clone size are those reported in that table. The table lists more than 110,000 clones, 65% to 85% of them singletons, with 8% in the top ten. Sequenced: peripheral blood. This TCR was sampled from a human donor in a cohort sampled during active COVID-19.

CDR3 sequence reads: CASSQGQDFTDTQYF. The CDR3 nucleotides are TGTGCCAGCAGCCAAGGGCAGGACTTCACAGATACGCAGTATTTT. The chain links TRBV14 to TRBJ2-3; D perhaps matches TRBD2 (5 bases). The CDR3 totals 15 residues. Deletions cut 1 base from V and 2 bases from J, with 10 bases between. CDR1 is SGHDN and CDR2 is FVKESK in the germline V gene.